These 15 T cell receptor beta chains share one sample of origin, sequenced in a study of shared clonotypes between healthy human individuals. TCRdb's copy holds only in-frame clones and misses some; the assay was immunoSEQ multiplex PCR. Of some 2,400,000 clones listed, around 95% are singletons. The sample taken for sequencing was naive CD4+ T cells sorted from blood. The subset: CD45RA+ positively selected. Every receptor here comes from a man between 18 and 29 years old in good health.

The chain uses TRBV6-5 and TRBJ2-5; no definite D call. V gave up 6 bases and J gave up 5 bases, with 19 bases separating them. The germline V gene encodes CDR1 MNHEY and CDR2 SVGAGI. The CDR3 consists of 15 residues. CDR3 DNA: TGTGCCAGCAGACAAGCAGGCAAAGGTCAGGAGACCCAGTACTTC. Translation gives CASRQAGKGQETQYF.

The rearrangement uses TRBV10-3 and TRBJ2-7; D ambiguous. CDR1 ENHRY and CDR2 SYGVKD come from the germline V gene. Trimming removed 0 bases from V and 2 bases from J, with 8 bases in between. This CDR3 has 14 amino acids. The CDR3 DNA reads as TGTGCCATCAGTGAGTCCAGCGAGCCCTACGAGCAGTACTTC. Amino acids: CAISESSEPYEQYF.

The chain links TRBV27 to TRBJ2-7; 10 nucleotides match TRBD2. The germline gives CDR1 MNHEY, CDR2 SMNVEV (reference sequence). The length of the CDR3 is 15 residues. Germline trimming cut 3 bases from V and 3 bases from J; bases unmatched to any gene: 5. Written as DNA, the CDR3 is TGTGCCAGCAGTTTGGGAGCGGGGGGGATCTACGAGCAGTACTTC. The encoded protein is CASSLGAGGIYEQYF.

This clone has more than one count but fewer than ten. The chain is built from TRBV7-9 and TRBJ1-6; TRBD1 agrees at 10 bases. Germline lookup yields CDR1 SEHNR and CDR2 FQNEAQ (reference sequence). The CDR3 is 14 amino acids. The trim removed 3 bases at V and 10 bases at J, leaving 3 bases unmatched. CDR3 protein: CASSLGTGVSPLHF. Written as DNA, the CDR3 is TGTGCCAGCAGCTTGGGGACAGGGGTCTCACCCCTCCACTTT.

The chain joins TRBV11-2 to TRBJ2-1, with D perhaps TRBD2 (7 bases). The CDR3 consists of 17 residues. The germline gives CDR1 SGHAT, CDR2 FQNNGV. V lost 5 bases and J 0 bases, leaving 17 bases between the germline ends. CDR3 loop: CASSLLGGANSYNEQFF. CDR3 coding DNA: TGTGCCAGCAGCCTGCTAGGGGGGGCGAACTCCTACAATGAGCAGTTCTTC.

The chain combines TRBV7-9 with TRBJ2-5; 7 bases line up with TRBD2. Germline V CDR1 and CDR2: SEHNR, FQNEAQ (reference sequence). The V gene end was trimmed by 5 bases and the J gene end by 7 bases; junction bases not matched to a gene: 7. The CDR3 totals 13 residues. The chain's CDR3 is CASSPLASGTQYF. CDR3 nucleotides: TGTGCCAGCAGCCCTTTAGCTAGCGGGACCCAGTACTTC.

The rearrangement links TRBV5-1 to TRBJ2-3; the D gene is possibly TRBD1 (6 bases). V dropped 0 bases and J dropped 5 bases, with 10 bases sitting between them. Germline V CDR1 and CDR2: SGHRS, YFSETQ. CDR3 length equals 14 residues. The CDR3 here is CASSLGGLVDTQYF. In nucleotides, the CDR3 is TGCGCCAGCAGCTTGGGGGGGCTGGTAGATACGCAGTATTTT.

This rearrangement joins TRBV29-1 to TRBJ1-1; 9 bases agree with TRBD1. With 1 base clipped from V and 5 bases from J, the junction kept 5 bases outside the gene matches. The CDR3 has 14 residues. Germline CDR1 and CDR2: SQVTM and ANQGSEA. The CDR3 region is CSVEAQGAWTEAFF. The CDR3 nucleotides read TGCAGCGTTGAAGCACAGGGGGCTTGGACTGAAGCTTTCTTT.

The chain joins TRBV10-3 to TRBJ1-6, with D tentatively TRBD1 (5 bases). V was trimmed by 3 bases and J by 5 bases, leaving 14 bases between them. The CDR3 covers 16 residues. CDR1 ENHRY and CDR2 SYGVKD come from the germline V gene. The CDR3 region is CAISEFGTENNSPLHF. CDR3 bases: TGTGCCATCAGTGAATTCGGGACGGAAAATAATTCACCCCTCCACTTT.

J is TRBJ2-5 and V is TRBV5-5, with 12 bases that match TRBD2. V lost 2 bases and J lost 5; bases outside the gene matches: 13. Germline CDR1 and CDR2: SGHKS and YYEKEE (reference sequence). CDR3 length equals 18 residues. In DNA form, the CDR3 reads TGTGCCAGCAGCTTAACAGGGCTAGCGGGAGGGTCAGGGGAGACCCAGTACTTC. Protein product: CASSLTGLAGGSGETQYF. Based on the CDR3 plus reference TRBV5-5 and TRBJ2-5, the full variable domain is DAGVTQSPTHLIKTRGQQVTLRCSPISGHKSVSWYQQVLGQGPQFIFQYYEKEERGRGNFPDRFSARQFPNYSSELNVNALLLGDSALYLCASSLTGLAGGSGETQYFGPGTRLLVL.

CDR3 amino acids: CASSLGAGYNQPQHF. In DNA, the CDR3 is TGTGCCAGCAGCTTGGGGGCGGGATACAATCAGCCCCAGCATTTT. This chain connects TRBV5-8 to TRBJ1-5; D is undetermined. The CDR3 runs 15 residues. Trimming stripped 0 bases from V and 3 bases from J, with 10 bases between. Germline V lookup: CDR1 SGHTS, CDR2 YDEGEE.

In DNA form, the CDR3 reads TGTGCCAGCAGCTTAGGGGGCCTGGATCGTCAGCCCCAGCATTTT. It specifies CASSLGGLDRQPQHF. This chain joins TRBV7-9 and TRBJ1-5, with TRBD1 as a possible D gene (5 bases). CDR3 length: 15 residues. Trimming removed 1 base from V and 6 bases from J, with 13 bases in between. Germline loops: CDR1 SEHNR, CDR2 FQNEAQ (reference sequence).

CDR3 amino acids: CASSLGGATSSEQYF. As DNA, the CDR3 is TGTGCCAGCAGCTTAGGCGGAGCAACCTCATCCGAGCAGTACTTC. The V gene is TRBV11-2, the J gene TRBJ2-7; D uncertain. The length of the CDR3 is 15 residues. V gave up 1 base and J gave up 6 bases, with 16 bases separating them. Germline V gives CDR1 SGHAT, CDR2 FQNNGV.

The chain recombines TRBV19 with TRBJ2-5; D not certain. V was trimmed by 10 bases and J by 2 bases, leaving 14 bases between them. This CDR3 comprises 13 residues. Germline V gene lookup returns CDR1 LNHDA and CDR2 SQIVND (reference sequence). The chain's CDR3 is CATSRTSQETQYF. CDR3 DNA: TGTGCCACCTCAAGGACCTCGCAAGAGACCCAGTACTTC.

J is TRBJ2-7 and V is TRBV13, with TRBD2 matching over 9 bases. The CDR3 spans 16 residues. V shed 4 bases, J shed 3 bases, and the junction held 10 bases outside the gene matches. Germline assignment: CDR1 PRHDT and CDR2 FYEKMQ (reference sequence). The CDR3, as DNA: TGTGCCAGCAGCTCCCGCCGGAGCGGGGGGATCTACGAGCAGTACTTC. Its translation: CASSSRRSGGIYEQYF. Full variable domain (remainder filled in from reference TRBV13 and TRBJ2-7): AAGVIQSPRHLIKEKRETATLKCYPIPRHDTVYWYQQGPGQDPQFLISFYEKMQSDKGSIPDRFSAQQFSDYHSELNMSSLELGDSALYFCASSSRRSGGIYEQYFGPGTRLTVT.